The 13 T cell receptor beta chains below were found in one sample sequenced in a study of CD8 T cells in ankylosing spondylitis. TCRdb passed the 5' RACE reads through MiXCR, listing each CDR3 protein once. The sample lists about 130,000 distinct CDR3 sequences; roughly 6.6% were seen once. The sample was blood, either unsorted or a sorted T cell fraction (not recorded which). The source of these receptors is a female donor with ankylosing spondylitis or in good health (not recorded which).

Many counts were recorded for this clonotype. For the CDR3, the DNA is TGTGCCAGCAGCGTACTACTAGCGGGATACAATGAGCAGTTCTTC. Translating gives CASSVLLAGYNEQFF. The J gene is TRBJ2-1, the V gene TRBV9; 10 bases are a match to TRBD2. Germline values: CDR1 SGDLS, CDR2 YYNGEE. V shed 1 base and J 4 bases; nucleotides not matched to a gene: 2. The length of the CDR3 is 15 residues.

The V and J genes are TRBV4-1 and TRBJ2-3; D ambiguous. Germline loops: CDR1 MGHRA, CDR2 YSYEKL. V dropped 2 bases and J dropped 2 bases, with 11 bases sitting between them. This CDR3 is 15 amino acids long. The CDR3 region has the DNA TGCGCCAGCAGCCAATTTATACTGGTCACAGATACGCAGTATTTT. It yields the protein CASSQFILVTDTQYF.

This clonotype came up a few times. V is TRBV7-9 and J is TRBJ2-1; D gene uncertain. V was trimmed by 0 bases and J by 5 bases, leaving 5 bases between them. CDR1 is SEHNR and CDR2 is FQNEAQ in the germline V gene (reference sequence). The CDR3 length is 13 residues. In nucleotides, the CDR3 is TGTGCCAGCAGCTTAGCGGTTGACAATGAGCAGTTCTTC. Residues: CASSLAVDNEQFF.

This clonotype was found many times. This sequence joins TRBV5-1 and TRBJ2-5; the D is unclear. The V end was cut by 0 bases, the J end by 1 base, with 7 bases between. CDR1 and CDR2 (germline): SGHRS, YFSETQ. This CDR3 comprises 14 residues. CDR3 sequence reads: CASSLGFSQETQYF. CDR3 in DNA: TGCGCCAGCAGCTTGGGCTTTTCCCAAGAGACCCAGTACTTC.

This sequence joins TRBV12-3 or TRBV12-4 and TRBJ2-1; D not certain. The CDR3 has 12 amino acids. Trimming shortened V by 3 bases and J by 9 bases, and 9 bases separated the two germline ends. The CDR3 DNA sequence: TGTGCCAGCAGTTTGACCGCTGGTGAGCAGTTCTTC. This codes for CASSLTAGEQFF.

This clonotype was recorded many times. The V and J genes are TRBV11-2 and TRBJ2-3; D is ambiguous. V lost 4 bases and J 0 bases, leaving 14 bases between the germline ends. The CDR3 is made up of 16 amino acids. From germline, CDR1 is SGHAT and CDR2 FQNNGV. This chain's CDR3 is CASSSSGLPSTDTQYF. In nucleotides, the CDR3 is TGTGCCAGCAGCTCCTCGGGTCTACCTAGCACAGATACGCAGTATTTT. Combining the CDR3 with reference TRBV11-2 and TRBJ2-3 gives the whole variable domain EAGVAQSPRYKIIEKRQSVAFWCNPISGHATLYWYQQILGQGPKLLIQFQNNGVVDDSQLPKDRFSAERLKGVDSTLKIQPAKLEDSAVYLCASSSSGLPSTDTQYFGPGTRLTVL.

This clonotype showed up just a few times. V and J are TRBV5-1 and TRBJ2-7, with a tentative D call TRBD2 (5 bases). V gave up 4 bases and J gave up 2 bases, with 10 bases separating them. Looked up from germline, CDR1 is SGHRS and CDR2 is YFSETQ. The CDR3 has 13 amino acids. CDR3 nucleotide sequence: TGCGCCAGCAGCCCGGACGGGGCCTACGAGCAGTACTTC. It yields the protein CASSPDGAYEQYF.

This clonotype was seen at least ten times. The J gene is TRBJ1-2, the V gene TRBV7-6; 9 positions agree with TRBD1. There are 13 residues in the CDR3. The junction had 2 bases not matched to a gene; V was cut back by 1 base and J by 8 bases. CDR1 is SGHVS and CDR2 is FNYEAQ in the germline V gene. The CDR3 DNA reads as TGTGCCAGCAGCTTAGGACAGGGGGGCGGCTACACCTTC. It codes for CASSLGQGGGYTF.

This clonotype occurred a few times. The chain has TRBV4-2 and TRBJ1-1; D is undetermined. Germline-derived CDR1 and CDR2 are LGHNA and YNFKEQ. Trimming cost V 5 bases and J 1 base, with 14 bases left between them. The CDR3 runs to 15 residues. The CDR3 region has the DNA TGTGCCAGCAGCTCCCAGCGGACGCAGAACACTGAAGCTTTCTTT. This gives the protein CASSSQRTQNTEAFF.

This clonotype was counted many times. The chain employs TRBV12-3 or TRBV12-4 and TRBJ1-6, with D maybe TRBD1 (5 bases). The CDR3 length is 14 residues. V was trimmed by 2 bases and J by 5 bases, leaving 7 bases between them. The CDR3 reads CASSLWGDNSPLHF. CDR3 coding DNA: TGTGCCAGCAGTTTATGGGGCGATAATTCACCCCTCCACTTT.

This clonotype occurred a few times. The DNA for the CDR3 is TGTGCCAGCAGCTTAGATTCCAGAACAGATACGCAGTATTTT. Translation: CASSLDSRTDTQYF. The chain joins TRBV7-9 to TRBJ2-3; no definite D call. Germline loops: CDR1 SEHNR, CDR2 FQNEAQ (reference sequence). Trimming left V 1 base short and J 3 bases short, with 8 bases between. CDR3 length: 14 amino acids.

This clonotype was recorded at least ten times. The V and J genes are TRBV12-3 or TRBV12-4 and TRBJ1-6; a possible D gene is TRBD1 (5 bases). The CDR3 loop spans 12 amino acids. V lost 5 bases and J lost 10, with 9 bases in between. CDR3 bases: TGTGCCAGCAGTGGGGGTGGGTCACCCCTCCACTTT. Translating it yields CASSGGGSPLHF.

This clonotype was observed many times. V and J are TRBV4-1 and TRBJ1-2; 9 positions agree with TRBD1. This CDR3 has 15 amino acids. The germline gives CDR1 MGHRA, CDR2 YSYEKL. Trimming took 4 bases from V and 4 from J; bases not matched to a gene: 7. The CDR3 region has the DNA TGCGCCAGCAGCCTAGCCCAGGACAGGGGCTATGGCTACACCTTC. Translation: CASSLAQDRGYGYTF.